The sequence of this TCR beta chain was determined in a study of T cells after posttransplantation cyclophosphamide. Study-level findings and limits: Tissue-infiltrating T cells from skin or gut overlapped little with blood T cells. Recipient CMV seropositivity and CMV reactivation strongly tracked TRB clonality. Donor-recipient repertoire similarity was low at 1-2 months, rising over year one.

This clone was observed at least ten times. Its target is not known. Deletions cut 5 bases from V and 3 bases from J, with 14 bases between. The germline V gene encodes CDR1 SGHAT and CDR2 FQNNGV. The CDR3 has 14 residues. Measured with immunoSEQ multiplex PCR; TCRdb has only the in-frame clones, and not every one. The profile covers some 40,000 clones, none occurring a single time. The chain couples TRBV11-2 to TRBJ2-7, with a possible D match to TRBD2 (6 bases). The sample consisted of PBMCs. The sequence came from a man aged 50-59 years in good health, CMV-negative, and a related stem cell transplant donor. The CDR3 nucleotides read TGTGCCAGCAGCCCCCGGGAGTGGAGCTACGAGCAGTACTTC. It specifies CASSPREWSYEQYF.